A selection of T cell receptor beta chains follows, all from one sample in a study of T cells in Graves' hyperthyroidism and ophthalmopathy. A single record per CDR3 protein comes from TCRdb applying MiXCR to the multiplex PCR reads. The data show about 400,000 distinct CDR3 sequences, about 14% seen once. Sequenced: blood. These receptors all come from a woman aged 30 to 39 with Graves' ophthalmopathy. Both conserved end residues are part of each CDR3. The D gene is left open where the match is weak. Not every row has a clone size; where given, it reads once, few, many or a size class.

V: TRBV19
size: NA
J: TRBJ1-2
length: 15
D: NA
DNA: TGTGCCAGTAGTGCCTCAGGGTTGTGGAACTATGGCTACACCTTC
CDR3: CASSASGLWNYGYTF

V: TRBV7-9
size: many
J: TRBJ2-7
length: 14
D: NA
DNA: TGTGCCAGCAGCCAACCGGGACTGAGATACGAGCAGTACTTC
CDR3: CASSQPGLRYEQYF

V: TRBV5-4
size: few
J: TRBJ2-2
length: 15
D: NA
DNA: TGTGCCAGCAGCTTGATGGAGGGGGGGACCGGGGAGCTGTTTTTT
CDR3: CASSLMEGGTGELFF

V: TRBV4-1
size: NA
J: TRBJ1-2
length: 14
D: NA
DNA: TGCGCCAGCAGCCAAGGTCCAAAAAACTATGGCTACACCTTC
CDR3: CASSQGPKNYGYTF

V: TRBV20-1
size: many
J: TRBJ1-5
length: 12
D: NA
DNA: TGCAGTGCTACTGATCCCGATCAGCCCCAGCATTTT
CDR3: CSATDPDQPQHF

V: TRBV20-1
size: many
J: TRBJ1-6
length: 14
D: TRBD1
DNA: TGCAGTGTTATAGCGGGACAGTATAATTCACCCCTCCACTTT
CDR3: CSVIAGQYNSPLHF

V: TRBV5-1
size: NA
J: TRBJ2-2
length: 15
D: TRBD2
DNA: TGCGCCAGCAGCTTAACTAGCGGGGGCACCGGGGAGCTGTTTTTT
CDR3: CASSLTSGGTGELFF

V: TRBV2
size: many
J: TRBJ2-5
length: 13
D: TRBD2
DNA: TGTGCCAGCAGTGGGACTAGACAAGAGACCCAGTACTTC
CDR3: CASSGTRQETQYF

V: TRBV5-1
size: once
J: TRBJ1-5
length: 14
D: NA
DNA: TGCGCCAGCAGCTTGGTGAGGCTGGGTCAGCCCCAGCATTTT
CDR3: CASSLVRLGQPQHF

V: TRBV7-9
size: many
J: TRBJ1-3
length: 14
D: NA
DNA: TGTGCCAGCAGACGGGGGACCTCTGGAAACACCATATATTTT
CDR3: CASRRGTSGNTIYF

V: TRBV20-1
size: NA
J: TRBJ2-5
length: 16
D: TRBD2
DNA: TGCAGTGCTAGCCGGCTAGCGGGGGGCCGGGGAGAGACCCAGTACTTC
CDR3: CSASRLAGGRGETQYF

V: TRBV19
size: NA
J: TRBJ2-2
length: 16
D: TRBD1
DNA: TGTGCCAGTAGTTTCTGGACAGGGAAAGGACCCGGGGAGCTGTTTTTT
CDR3: CASSFWTGKGPGELFF

V: TRBV11-3
size: NA
J: TRBJ1-1
length: 14
D: NA
DNA: TGTGCCAGCAGCTTAGGATTGGGGTCCACTGAAGCTTTCTTT
CDR3: CASSLGLGSTEAFF

V: TRBV20-1
size: NA
J: TRBJ2-1
length: 13
D: NA
DNA: TGCAGTGCGATAAGGGACTCCTACAATGAGCAGTTCTTC
CDR3: CSAIRDSYNEQFF

V: TRBV20-1
size: many
J: TRBJ2-1
length: 14
D: TRBD2
DNA: TGCAGTGCTAGCCGGCTAGCGGGGTTCGGTGAGCAGTTCTTC
CDR3: CSASRLAGFGEQFF

V: TRBV20-1
size: NA
J: TRBJ2-7
length: 15
D: NA
DNA: TGCAGTGTTAGAGATTTGGGGGGCAGCTCCTACGAGCAGTACTTC
CDR3: CSVRDLGGSSYEQYF

V: TRBV18
size: many
J: TRBJ1-4
length: 14
D: NA
DNA: TGTGCCAGCTCACCATCTGCAACTAATGAAAAACTGTTTTTT
CDR3: CASSPSATNEKLFF

V: TRBV3-1
size: many
J: TRBJ1-3
length: 17
D: NA
DNA: TGTGCCAGCAGCCAAAACTCCGGGGGGGTCTCTGGAAACACCATATATTTT
CDR3: CASSQNSGGVSGNTIYF

V: TRBV7-3
size: many
J: TRBJ1-2
length: 14
D: NA
DNA: TGTGCCAGCAGCTTAGGTGGGTCGGACGATGGCTACACCTTC
CDR3: CASSLGGSDDGYTF

V: TRBV7-9
size: NA
J: TRBJ2-7
length: 13
D: NA
DNA: TGTGCCAGCAGCCAAGACAGGTTCGGCGAGCAGTACTTC
CDR3: CASSQDRFGEQYF

V: TRBV11-1
size: many
J: TRBJ2-6
length: 17
D: TRBD1
DNA: TGTGCCAGCAGCTTTCATCAGGGGGCGTCCGGGGCCAACGTCCTGACTTTC
CDR3: CASSFHQGASGANVLTF

V: TRBV15
size: few
J: TRBJ1-1
length: 14
D: NA
DNA: TGTGCCACCAGCCCTTCCCGGGCGAACACTGAAGCTTTCTTT
CDR3: CATSPSRANTEAFF

V: TRBV25-1
size: NA
J: TRBJ2-1
length: 12
D: NA
DNA: TGTGCCAGCAGTCATTCGGGAAATGAGCAGTTCTTC
CDR3: CASSHSGNEQFF

V: TRBV11-3
size: many
J: TRBJ2-5
length: 13
D: NA
DNA: TGTGCCAGCAGCCTAAACCAACAGGAGACCCAGTACTTC
CDR3: CASSLNQQETQYF

V: TRBV20-1
size: many
J: TRBJ2-3
length: 16
D: NA
DNA: TGCAGTGCTGACGCTCCGGGACTTCTTAGCACAGATACGCAGTATTTT
CDR3: CSADAPGLLSTDTQYF

V: TRBV4-2
size: few
J: TRBJ2-1
length: 11
D: NA
DNA: TGTGCCAGCAGCCAGGTGGGGCATACGTTCTTC
CDR3: CASSQVGHTFF

V: TRBV12-3/TRBV12-4
size: many
J: TRBJ2-7
length: 12
D: NA
DNA: TGCGCCAGCAGCTTGGGTGGGAACGAGCAGTACTTC
CDR3: CASSLGGNEQYF

V: TRBV2
size: many
J: TRBJ2-1
length: 13
D: NA
DNA: TGTGCCAGCAGTGTAACTACTGGGATTGAGCAGTTCTTC
CDR3: CASSVTTGIEQFF

V: TRBV3-1
size: many
J: TRBJ1-3
length: 16
D: NA
DNA: TGTGCCAGCAGCCAAGACAGCTGGCGGTTTGGAAACACCATATATTTT
CDR3: CASSQDSWRFGNTIYF

V: TRBV15
size: many
J: TRBJ2-7
length: 14
D: NA
DNA: TGTGCCACCAGCAGACTCAACAAGGGAAGGGAGCAGTACTTC
CDR3: CATSRLNKGREQYF

V: TRBV7-2
size: many
J: TRBJ2-5
length: 16
D: TRBD2
DNA: TGTGCCAGCAGCGAGGGACTAGCGGGGGTCCAAGAGACCCAGTACTTC
CDR3: CASSEGLAGVQETQYF

V: TRBV18
size: many
J: TRBJ1-4
length: 17
D: NA
DNA: TGTGCCAGCTCACCACAGGCCACAGGGTTGGCTAATGAAAAACTGTTTTTT
CDR3: CASSPQATGLANEKLFF

V: TRBV27
size: NA
J: TRBJ2-7
length: 14
D: NA
DNA: TGTGCCAGCAGTGCCCGGGGCAGCTCCTACGAGCAGTACTTC
CDR3: CASSARGSSYEQYF

V: TRBV6-5
size: NA
J: TRBJ2-1
length: 18
D: TRBD2
DNA: TGTGCCTGCAGTTCTGCCCTTTCCCGCCTCAGCGGGGTCCTAAAAGAGTTCTTC
CDR3: CACSSALSRLSGVLKEFF

V: TRBV28
size: once
J: TRBJ2-7
length: 17
D: TRBD2
DNA: TGTGCCAGCAGTTTGCTGCTAGCGGGGGCGGCCGGTTACGAGCAGTACTTC
CDR3: CASSLLLAGAAGYEQYF

V: TRBV6-1
size: many
J: TRBJ1-3
length: 13
D: NA
DNA: TGTGCCAGCAATCTCAAGGATGGAAACACCATATATTTT
CDR3: CASNLKDGNTIYF

V: TRBV28
size: many
J: TRBJ1-6
length: 14
D: NA
DNA: TGTGCCAGCAGTTTTCAACGAAATACAGGGTACCTCCACTTT
CDR3: CASSFQRNTGYLHF

V: TRBV2
size: NA
J: TRBJ2-7
length: 13
D: TRBD1
DNA: TGTGCCAGCGCGGGACAGGGGTCCTACGAGCAGTACTTC
CDR3: CASAGQGSYEQYF

V: TRBV10-1
size: many
J: TRBJ2-1
length: 14
D: NA
DNA: TGCGCCAGCAGTACAGGGATGACCTACAATGAGCAGTTCTTC
CDR3: CASSTGMTYNEQFF

V: TRBV29-1
size: few
J: TRBJ1-4
length: 13
D: NA
DNA: TGCAGCGTTGCCCCTCGACTAAATGAAAAACTGTTTTTT
CDR3: CSVAPRLNEKLFF

V: TRBV5-6
size: many
J: TRBJ2-3
length: 17
D: NA
DNA: TGTGCCAGCTGCCCGGGGTCGAGCCCTTGGGGCACAGATACGCAGTATTTT
CDR3: CASCPGSSPWGTDTQYF

V: TRBV12-3/TRBV12-4
size: many
J: TRBJ2-5
length: 13
D: TRBD1
DNA: TGTGCCAGCACTACCGGGACAGCGGAGACCCAGTACTTC
CDR3: CASTTGTAETQYF

V: TRBV27
size: few
J: TRBJ2-1
length: 17
D: NA
DNA: TGTGCCAGCAGTCGCGGAAGCCCGGGACTCTTCTACAATGAGCAGTTCTTC
CDR3: CASSRGSPGLFYNEQFF

V: TRBV4-1
size: NA
J: TRBJ2-7
length: 16
D: TRBD1
DNA: TGCGCCAGCAGCCAAAGCCCCGGGACAGGCTCCTACGAGCAGTACTTC
CDR3: CASSQSPGTGSYEQYF

V: TRBV13
size: many
J: TRBJ2-3
length: 17
D: TRBD2
DNA: TGTGCCAGCAGCACAACCTCTAGCGGGGGGGCCGGGTATACGCAGTATTTT
CDR3: CASSTTSSGGAGYTQYF

V: TRBV27
size: many
J: TRBJ1-1
length: 16
D: NA
DNA: TGTGCCAGCAGGCCGGGACCCTCCAGGGCGAACACTGAAGCTTTCTTT
CDR3: CASRPGPSRANTEAFF

V: TRBV2
size: many
J: TRBJ1-5
length: 16
D: NA
DNA: TGTGCCAGCATGCCCCGGGGACAAGATAGCAATCAGCCCCAGCATTTT
CDR3: CASMPRGQDSNQPQHF

V: TRBV5-1
size: NA
J: TRBJ2-1
length: 14
D: TRBD2
DNA: TGCGCCAGCAGCCTGACTAGCGGGAGTTCTGAGCAGTTCTTC
CDR3: CASSLTSGSSEQFF

V: TRBV3-1
size: many
J: TRBJ1-1
length: 14
D: NA
DNA: TGTGCCAGCAGCCAAGTCGGCGCTAACACTGAAGCTTTCTTT
CDR3: CASSQVGANTEAFF

V: TRBV14
size: many
J: TRBJ1-6
length: 15
D: NA
DNA: TGTGCCAGCAGCCAAGCCGGGATCGGTAATTCACCCCTCCACTTT
CDR3: CASSQAGIGNSPLHF

V: TRBV2
size: NA
J: TRBJ2-1
length: 16
D: NA
DNA: TGTGCCAGCAGGGTGGGACTTACGAGCTCCTACAATGAGCAGTTCTTC
CDR3: CASRVGLTSSYNEQFF

V: TRBV28
size: many
J: TRBJ1-3
length: 15
D: NA
DNA: TGTGCCAGCAGTTTCTCCCGGGGAACTGGAAACACCATATATTTT
CDR3: CASSFSRGTGNTIYF

V: TRBV11-2
size: many
J: TRBJ1-1
length: 15
D: NA
DNA: TGTGCCAGCAGCTTAGATCTCGGCTGGAACACTGAAGCTTTCTTT
CDR3: CASSLDLGWNTEAFF

V: TRBV15
size: many
J: TRBJ2-2
length: 16
D: TRBD1
DNA: TGTGCCACCAGCAGAGATTGGGACAGAGGGGGCCGGGAGCTGTTTTTT
CDR3: CATSRDWDRGGRELFF

V: TRBV20-1
size: many
J: TRBJ2-5
length: 14
D: TRBD1
DNA: TGCAGTGCTAGAGAATCGACAGGGGCGGAGACCCAGTACTTC
CDR3: CSARESTGAETQYF

V: TRBV6-4
size: NA
J: TRBJ1-1
length: 20
D: TRBD1
DNA: TGTGCCAGCAGGACCGGGACAGGGAATAGGGGCAGTTGGCTTGGCACTGAAGCTTTCTTT
CDR3: CASRTGTGNRGSWLGTEAFF

V: TRBV11-2
size: many
J: TRBJ2-3
length: 15
D: NA
DNA: TGTGCCAGCAGCGTGACAACTTCTATGGCAGATACGCAGTATTTT
CDR3: CASSVTTSMADTQYF

V: TRBV10-1
size: many
J: TRBJ2-3
length: 15
D: NA
DNA: TGCGCCAGCAGTGATCACAGTACTACCACAGATACGCAGTATTTT
CDR3: CASSDHSTTTDTQYF

V: TRBV10-3
size: few
J: TRBJ2-1
length: 15
D: TRBD1
DNA: TGTGCCATCAGTGCGCCGGGACAGGGGGTAAATGAGCAGTTCTTC
CDR3: CAISAPGQGVNEQFF

V: TRBV18
size: many
J: TRBJ2-3
length: 15
D: NA
DNA: TGTGCCAGCTCACCAGGACGGGCGGACCCAGATACGCAGTATTTT
CDR3: CASSPGRADPDTQYF